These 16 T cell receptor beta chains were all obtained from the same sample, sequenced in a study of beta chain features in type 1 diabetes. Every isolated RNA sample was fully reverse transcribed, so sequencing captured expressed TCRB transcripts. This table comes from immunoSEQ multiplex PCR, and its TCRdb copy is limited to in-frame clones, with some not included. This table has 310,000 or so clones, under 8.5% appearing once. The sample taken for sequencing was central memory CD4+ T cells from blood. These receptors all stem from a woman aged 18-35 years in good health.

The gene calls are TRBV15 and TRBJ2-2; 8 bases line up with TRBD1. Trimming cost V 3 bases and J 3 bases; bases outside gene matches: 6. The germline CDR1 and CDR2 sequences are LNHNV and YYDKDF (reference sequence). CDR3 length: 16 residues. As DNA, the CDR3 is TGTGCCACCAGCAGGGGACCGGGACAGGACACCGGGGAGCTGTTTTTT. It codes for CATSRGPGQDTGELFF.

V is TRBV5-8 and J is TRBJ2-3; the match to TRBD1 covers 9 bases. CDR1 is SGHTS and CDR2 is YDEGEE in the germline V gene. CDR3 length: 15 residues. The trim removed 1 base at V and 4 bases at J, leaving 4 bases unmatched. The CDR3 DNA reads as TGTGCCAGCAGCTTGACAGGGGGCGCCTCAGATACGCAGTATTTT. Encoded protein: CASSLTGGASDTQYF.

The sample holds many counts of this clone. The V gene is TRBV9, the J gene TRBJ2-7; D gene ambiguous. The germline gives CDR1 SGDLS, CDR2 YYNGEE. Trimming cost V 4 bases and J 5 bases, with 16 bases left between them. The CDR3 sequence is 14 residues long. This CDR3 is CASSRLSQDDEQYF. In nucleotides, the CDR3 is TGTGCCAGCAGCCGCCTTTCGCAGGACGACGAGCAGTACTTC.

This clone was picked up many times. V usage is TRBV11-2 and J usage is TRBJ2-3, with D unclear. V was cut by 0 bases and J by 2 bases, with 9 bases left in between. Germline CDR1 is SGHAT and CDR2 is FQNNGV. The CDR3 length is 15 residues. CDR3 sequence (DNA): TGTGCCAGCAGCTTAGACCCTCGGCCCACAGATACGCAGTATTTT. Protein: CASSLDPRPTDTQYF.

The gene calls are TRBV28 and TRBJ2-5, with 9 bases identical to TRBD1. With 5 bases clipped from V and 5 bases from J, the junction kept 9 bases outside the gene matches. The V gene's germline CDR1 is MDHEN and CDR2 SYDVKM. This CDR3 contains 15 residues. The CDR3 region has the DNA TGTGCCAGCAGTAACCCCGGGACAGGGAGGGAGACCCAGTACTTC. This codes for CASSNPGTGRETQYF.

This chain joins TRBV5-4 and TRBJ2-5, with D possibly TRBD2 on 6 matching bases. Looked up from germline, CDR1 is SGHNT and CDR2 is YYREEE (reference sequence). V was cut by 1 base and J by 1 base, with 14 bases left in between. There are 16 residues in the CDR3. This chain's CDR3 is CASSLWGGARQETQYF. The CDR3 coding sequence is TGTGCCAGCAGCTTGTGGGGCGGGGCCCGCCAAGAGACCCAGTACTTC.

This chain's CDR3 is CASSPQGDGLTQYF. In nucleotides, the CDR3 is TGTGCCAGCAGCCCCCAAGGGGACGGGTTAACCCAGTACTTC. The V gene is TRBV7-2, the J gene TRBJ2-5; D may correspond to TRBD1 or TRBD2 (5 bases each). The CDR3 is 14 residues long. The V end was cut by 5 bases, the J end by 8 bases, with 18 bases between. Per the germline V gene, CDR1 is SGHTA and CDR2 is FQGNSA.

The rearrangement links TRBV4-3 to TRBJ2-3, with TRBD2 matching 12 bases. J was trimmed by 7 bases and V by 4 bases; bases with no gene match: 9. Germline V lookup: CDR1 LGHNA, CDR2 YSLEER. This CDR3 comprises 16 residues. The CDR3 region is CASSLSTSGSRNTQYF. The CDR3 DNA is TGCGCCAGCAGCCTTTCGACTAGCGGGAGTCGGAATACGCAGTATTTT.

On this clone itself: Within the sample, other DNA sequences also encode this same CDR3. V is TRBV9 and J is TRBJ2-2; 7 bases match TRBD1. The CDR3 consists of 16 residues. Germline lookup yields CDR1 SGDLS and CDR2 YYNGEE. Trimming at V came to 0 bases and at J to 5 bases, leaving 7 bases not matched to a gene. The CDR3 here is CASSVVDRVVTGELFF. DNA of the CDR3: TGTGCCAGCAGCGTAGTAGACAGGGTCGTTACCGGGGAGCTGTTTTTT.

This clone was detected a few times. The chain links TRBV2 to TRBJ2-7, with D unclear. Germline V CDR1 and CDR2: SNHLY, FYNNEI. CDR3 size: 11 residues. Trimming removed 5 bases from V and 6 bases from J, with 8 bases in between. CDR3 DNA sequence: TGTGCCAGCAGTTCCGCAGGCGAGCAGTACTTC. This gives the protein CASSSAGEQYF.

CDR3 protein: CASSFFATSGRGNEQFF. In DNA form, the CDR3 reads TGTGCCAGCAGTTTCTTCGCGACTAGCGGCCGAGGAAATGAGCAGTTCTTC. The V call is TRBV28, the J call TRBJ2-1; 9 bases line up with TRBD2. This CDR3 contains 17 residues. The germline V gene encodes CDR1 MDHEN and CDR2 SYDVKM. V dropped 3 bases and J dropped 7; count of bases not matched to a gene: 13.

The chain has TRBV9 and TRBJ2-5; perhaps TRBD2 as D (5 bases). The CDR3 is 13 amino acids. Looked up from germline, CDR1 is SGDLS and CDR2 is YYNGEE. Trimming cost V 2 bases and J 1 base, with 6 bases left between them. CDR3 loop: CASSVGVQETQYF. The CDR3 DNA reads TGTGCCAGCAGCGTCGGGGTCCAAGAGACCCAGTACTTC.

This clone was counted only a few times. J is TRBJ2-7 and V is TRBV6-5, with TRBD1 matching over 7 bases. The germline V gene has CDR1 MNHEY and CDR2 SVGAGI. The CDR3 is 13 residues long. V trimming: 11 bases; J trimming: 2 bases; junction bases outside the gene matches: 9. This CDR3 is CAVYRGPTYEQYF. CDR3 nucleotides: TGTGCCGTATACAGGGGTCCAACCTACGAGCAGTACTTC.

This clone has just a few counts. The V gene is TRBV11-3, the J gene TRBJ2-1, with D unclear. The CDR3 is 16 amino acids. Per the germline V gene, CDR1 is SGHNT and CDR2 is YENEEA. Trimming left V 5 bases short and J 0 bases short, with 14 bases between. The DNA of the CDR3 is TGTGCCAGCAGCGTGGAAACGACGAGCTCCTACAATGAGCAGTTCTTC. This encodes CASSVETTSSYNEQFF.

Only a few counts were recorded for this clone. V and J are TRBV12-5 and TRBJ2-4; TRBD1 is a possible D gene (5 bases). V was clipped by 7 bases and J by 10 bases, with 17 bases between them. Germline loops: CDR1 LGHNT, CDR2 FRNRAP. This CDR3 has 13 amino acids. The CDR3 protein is CASAHDGAVIQYF. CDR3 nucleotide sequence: TGTGCTAGTGCTCATGATGGGGCAGTAATTCAGTACTTC.

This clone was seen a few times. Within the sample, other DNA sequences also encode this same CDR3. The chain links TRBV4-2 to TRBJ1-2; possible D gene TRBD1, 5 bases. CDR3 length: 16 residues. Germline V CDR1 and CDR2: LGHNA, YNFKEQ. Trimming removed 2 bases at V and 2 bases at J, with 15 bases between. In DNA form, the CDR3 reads TGTGCCAGCAGCCAACAGGCCGGGACGGGGAACTATGGCTACACCTTC. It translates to CASSQQAGTGNYGYTF.